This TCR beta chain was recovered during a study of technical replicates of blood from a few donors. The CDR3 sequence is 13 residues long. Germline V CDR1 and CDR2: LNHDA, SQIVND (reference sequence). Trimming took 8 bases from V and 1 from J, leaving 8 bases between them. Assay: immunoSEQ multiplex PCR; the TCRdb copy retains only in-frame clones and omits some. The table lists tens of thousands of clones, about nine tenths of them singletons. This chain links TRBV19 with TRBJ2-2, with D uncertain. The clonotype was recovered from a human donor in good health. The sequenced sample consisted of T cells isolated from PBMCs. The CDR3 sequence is CASFFGNTGELFF. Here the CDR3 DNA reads TGTGCCAGTTTCTTCGGGAACACCGGGGAGCTGTTTTTT.